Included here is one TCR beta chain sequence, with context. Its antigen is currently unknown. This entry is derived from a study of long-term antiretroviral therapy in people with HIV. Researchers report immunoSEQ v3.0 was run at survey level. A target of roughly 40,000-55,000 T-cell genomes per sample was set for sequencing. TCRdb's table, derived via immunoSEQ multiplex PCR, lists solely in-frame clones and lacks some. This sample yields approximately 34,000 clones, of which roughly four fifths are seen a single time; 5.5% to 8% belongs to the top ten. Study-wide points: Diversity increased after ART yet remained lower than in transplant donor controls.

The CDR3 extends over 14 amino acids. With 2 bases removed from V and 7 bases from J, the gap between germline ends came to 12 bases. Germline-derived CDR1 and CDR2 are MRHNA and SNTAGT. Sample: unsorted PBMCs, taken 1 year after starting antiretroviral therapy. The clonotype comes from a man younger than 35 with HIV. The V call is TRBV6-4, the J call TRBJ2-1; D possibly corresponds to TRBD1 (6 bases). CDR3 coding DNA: TGTGCCAGCAGTGACGGGCAGGGGACAAATGAGCAGTTCTTC. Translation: CASSDGQGTNEQFF.